This TCR beta chain was identified during a study of cytomegalovirus exposure and HLA in healthy donors. This PCR relied on a set of 60 Vbeta primers and 13 Jbeta primers. Data came from immunoSEQ multiplex PCR; TCRdb stores just in-frame clones and leaves some out. The repertoire holds approximately 210,000 clones, with roughly 77% as singletons. As for this clone: The antigen remains undetermined.

Germline V CDR1 and CDR2: MNHNS, SASEGT. The CDR3 spans 15 residues. Trimming shortened V by 3 bases and J by 0 bases, and 11 bases separated the two germline ends. Study-level results: The study recorded over 150 TCR beta chains that were cytomegalovirus-associated. A cluster of highly shared sequence variants was likely a sequencing artifact. About 87% or about 30% of the time was how often most TCR beta V segments were productive, according to an earlier analysis.

Material for sequencing was PBMCs. The chain combines TRBV6-1 with TRBJ1-1; D gene ambiguous. The receptor was isolated from a male donor in good health and CMV-seropositive. The CDR3 protein is CASSDDEFMNTEAFF. As DNA, the CDR3 is TGTGCCAGCAGTGATGATGAGTTCATGAACACTGAAGCTTTCTTT.